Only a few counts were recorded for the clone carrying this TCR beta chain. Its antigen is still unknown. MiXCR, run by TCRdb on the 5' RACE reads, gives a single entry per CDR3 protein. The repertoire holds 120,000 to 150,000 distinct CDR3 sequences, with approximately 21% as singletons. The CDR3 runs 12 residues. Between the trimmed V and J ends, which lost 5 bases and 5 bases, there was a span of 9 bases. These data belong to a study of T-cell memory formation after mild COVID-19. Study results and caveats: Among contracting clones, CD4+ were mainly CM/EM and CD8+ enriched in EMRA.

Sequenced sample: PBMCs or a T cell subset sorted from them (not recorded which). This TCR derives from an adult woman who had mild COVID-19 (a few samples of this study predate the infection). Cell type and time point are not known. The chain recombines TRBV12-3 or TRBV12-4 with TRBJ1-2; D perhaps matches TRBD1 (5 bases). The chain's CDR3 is CASSLPGYGYTF. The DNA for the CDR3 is TGTGCCAGCAGTCTTCCAGGGTATGGCTACACCTTC.